These 31 T cell receptor beta chains originate from one sample sequenced in a study of patients and donors after allogeneic stem cell transplantation. MiXCR, applied by TCRdb to the RT-PCR reads, yields one record per CDR3 protein. The sample carries about 960,000 distinct CDR3 sequences, roughly 18% recorded once. Sequenced sample: blood, either unsorted or a sorted T cell fraction (not recorded which). Source of these receptors: a human donor who was either an allogeneic HSCT recipient or a stem cell or donor lymphocyte infusion donor (not recorded which). It is not recorded whose cells these are; they may come from a transplant donor.

At least ten counts were recorded for this clonotype. The CDR3 DNA sequence: TGCAGCGTTGGAGGAGCGGGGGGGCCGACCGAGCAGTATTTT. It translates to CSVGGAGGPTEQYF. The chain combines TRBV29-1 with TRBJ2-3; 10 positions match TRBD2. The CDR3 is made up of 14 amino acids. V shed 4 bases, J shed 11 bases, and the junction held 12 bases outside the gene matches. Per germline, CDR1 SQVTM and CDR2 ANQGSEA.

This clonotype has at least ten counts. The genes are TRBV24-1 and TRBJ2-1; TRBD2 matches 15 bases. This CDR3 has 18 residues. The V and J ends lost 3 bases and 10 bases, in that order; junction bases with no gene match: 12. CDR1 is KGHDR, CDR2 SFDVKD, per germline. CDR3 amino acids: CATSDVEPGLAGGQEQFF. The CDR3 coding sequence is TGTGCCACCAGTGATGTAGAACCGGGACTAGCGGGAGGACAAGAGCAGTTCTTC.

The chain combines TRBV6-2 or TRBV6-3 with TRBJ2-2; D may match TRBD1 or TRBD2 (5 bases each). The CDR3 totals 19 residues. Trimming shortened V by 7 bases and J by 4 bases, and 28 bases separated the two germline ends. Germline loops: CDR1 MNHEY, CDR2 SVGEGT. The CDR3 DNA is TGTGCCAGCACTCCCAGGGTCGCCGGGGAATTCACGGTCACCGGGGAGCTGTTTTTT. It codes for CASTPRVAGEFTVTGELFF.

The chain carries TRBV11-2 and TRBJ2-1, with D possibly called TRBD1 or TRBD2 (5 bases each). CDR1 and CDR2 (germline): SGHAT, FQNNGV. Deletions cut 4 bases from V and 3 bases from J, with 13 bases between. This CDR3 has 15 residues. The CDR3 sequence: CASSSPRGRYNEQFF. CDR3 bases: TGTGCCAGCAGCTCCCCCCGGGGCCGCTACAATGAGCAGTTCTTC.

For the CDR3, the DNA is TGTGCCAGCAGCTTGGGTCAGGGGCGTACAACTAATGAAAAACTGTTTTTT. Translated: CASSLGQGRTTNEKLFF. The V and J genes are TRBV5-6 and TRBJ1-4; a weak D match, TRBD1 (6 bases). CDR3 length: 17 amino acids. V lost 0 bases and J lost 0, with 12 bases in between. Germline-derived CDR1 and CDR2 are SGHDT and YYEEEE.

CDR3 sequence: CATSQGQGAHEQFF. CDR3 DNA sequence: TGTGCCACCAGCCAAGGACAGGGGGCTCATGAGCAGTTCTTC. The chain is built from TRBV15 and TRBJ2-1; 11 nucleotides agree with TRBD1. CDR3 length equals 14 residues. J gave up 8 bases and V 5 bases, and 5 bases lay outside the gene matches. Germline CDR1 reads LNHNV; CDR2 reads YYDKDF (reference sequence).

The chain employs TRBV3-1 and TRBJ2-1; perhaps TRBD2 as D (5 bases). V was trimmed by 0 bases and J by 5 bases, leaving 20 bases between them. Looked up from germline, CDR1 is LGHDT and CDR2 is YNNKEL (reference sequence). The CDR3 runs to 18 residues. Written as DNA, the CDR3 is TGTGCCAGCAGCCAAGAAATCGGTCTGTACGGGAATAACAATGAGCAGTTCTTC. Its translation is CASSQEIGLYGNNNEQFF.

This clonotype occurred a few times. CDR3 sequence reads: CSAFPLAGYTDTQYF. CDR3 DNA sequence: TGCAGTGCTTTCCCTTTAGCGGGGTACACAGATACGCAGTATTTT. The chain uses TRBV20-1 and TRBJ2-3, with TRBD2 matching 8 bases. The CDR3 sequence is 15 residues long. V shed 5 bases, J shed 2 bases, and the junction held 9 bases outside the gene matches. Germline V gene lookup returns CDR1 DFQATT and CDR2 SNEGSKA (reference sequence).

This clonotype was counted a few times. The chain links TRBV12-3 or TRBV12-4 to TRBJ2-2; 10 positions agree with TRBD1. V gave up 6 bases and J gave up 4 bases; unmatched junction bases: 8. The CDR3 consists of 16 residues. The CDR3 DNA reads as TGTGCCAGCAGGTCGGGACAGGGGATGGGCACCGGGGAGCTGTTTTTT. As protein: CASRSGQGMGTGELFF.

This clonotype was counted between two and nine times. J is TRBJ1-2 and V is TRBV20-1, with D maybe TRBD1 (6 bases). V lost 6 bases and J 2 bases, leaving 13 bases between the germline ends. The CDR3 consists of 13 residues. Germline V CDR1 and CDR2: DFQATT, SNEGSKA (reference sequence). The CDR3 DNA sequence: TGCAGTGCCCCGGCGACAGGAAACTATGGCTACACCTTC. Protein: CSAPATGNYGYTF.

This clonotype was counted between two and nine times. This chain links TRBV18 with TRBJ1-1, with 7 nucleotides matching TRBD1. Germline V CDR1 and CDR2: KGHSH, LQKENI. CDR3 length: 15 amino acids. The ends lost 0 bases at V and 6 bases at J; junction bases unmatched: 7. CDR3 sequence reads: CASSPPRQGVSEAFF. In DNA form, the CDR3 reads TGTGCCAGCTCACCACCGCGGCAGGGGGTTTCTGAAGCTTTCTTT.

The rearrangement joins TRBV7-9 to TRBJ2-3; TRBD2 agrees at 7 bases. V shed 1 base and J 4 bases; nucleotides not matched to a gene: 8. Looked up from germline, CDR1 is SEHNR and CDR2 is FQNEAQ (reference sequence). The CDR3 length is 16 residues. In DNA form, the CDR3 reads TGTGCCAGCAGCTTAGGGGAAACCCGGGAGGCAGATACGCAGTATTTT. Its protein product is CASSLGETREADTQYF.

CDR3 DNA: TGTGCCAGCAGTGGGGGGATCTACAATGAGCAGTTCTTC. Translating it yields CASSGGIYNEQFF. V gene TRBV12-3 or TRBV12-4 combines with J gene TRBJ2-1; D possibly corresponds to TRBD2 (6 bases). Trimming cost V 5 bases and J 3 bases, with 8 bases left between them. The CDR3 runs 13 residues.

This clonotype has more than one count but fewer than ten. The chain joins TRBV20-1 to TRBJ2-5; TRBD2 matches 9 bases. Germline values: CDR1 DFQATT, CDR2 SNEGSKA (reference sequence). The CDR3 extends over 15 amino acids. V was clipped by 3 bases and J by 5 bases; unmatched bases: 10. CDR3 sequence: CSARLGTSPQETQYF. The CDR3 nucleotides are TGCAGTGCTAGGCTAGGGACTAGCCCTCAGGAGACCCAGTACTTC.

A few counts support this clonotype. The V call is TRBV5-5, the J call TRBJ2-5, with D possibly TRBD1 on 6 matching bases. The CDR3 sequence is 15 residues long. Looked up from germline, CDR1 is SGHKS and CDR2 is YYEKEE (reference sequence). V lost 4 bases, J lost 5 bases, and 18 bases lay in between. CDR3 region: CASSPGHLGWETQYF. CDR3 sequence (DNA): TGTGCCAGCAGCCCGGGACATCTCGGGTGGGAGACCCAGTACTTC. Supplemented by reference TRBV5-5 and TRBJ2-5, the full variable domain reads DAGVTQSPTHLIKTRGQQVTLRCSPISGHKSVSWYQQVLGQGPQFIFQYYEKEERGRGNFPDRFSARQFPNYSSELNVNALLLGDSALYLCASSPGHLGWETQYFGPGTRLLVL.

The chain couples TRBV20-1 to TRBJ2-5, with TRBD2 identical over 8 bases. Losses at the gene ends were 0 bases for V and 7 bases for J; bases not matched to a gene: 13. Germline CDR1 and CDR2: DFQATT and SNEGSKA (reference sequence). This CDR3 contains 16 residues. CDR3 region: CSARDRWKLAAGTQYF. The CDR3 coding sequence is TGCAGTGCTAGAGATCGGTGGAAACTAGCGGCTGGGACCCAGTACTTC.

This clonotype was recorded a few times. The chain recombines TRBV5-5 with TRBJ2-3, with D possibly being TRBD1 (6 bases). V dropped 1 base and J dropped 2 bases, with 11 bases sitting between them. The CDR3 is 15 amino acids. Germline loops: CDR1 SGHKS, CDR2 YYEKEE (reference sequence). DNA of the CDR3: TGTGCCAGCAGCTTGTACAGGGCCTACACAGATACGCAGTATTTT. Residues: CASSLYRAYTDTQYF. Full variable domain (remainder filled in from reference TRBV5-5 and TRBJ2-3): DAGVTQSPTHLIKTRGQQVTLRCSPISGHKSVSWYQQVLGQGPQFIFQYYEKEERGRGNFPDRFSARQFPNYSSELNVNALLLGDSALYLCASSLYRAYTDTQYFGPGTRLTVL.

V usage is TRBV18 and J usage is TRBJ2-5; D gene uncertain. The CDR3 runs 14 residues. V was pared by 0 bases and J by 2 bases, with 7 bases between. Germline assignment: CDR1 KGHSH and CDR2 LQKENI. The CDR3 sequence is CASSPPNQQETQYF. CDR3 in DNA: TGTGCCAGCTCACCACCGAACCAACAAGAGACCCAGTACTTC.

A few counts support this clonotype. J is TRBJ2-5 and V is TRBV20-1; 10 bases are a match to TRBD2. Germline CDR1 reads DFQATT; CDR2 reads SNEGSKA (reference sequence). V dropped 6 bases and J dropped 2; count of bases not matched to a gene: 9. The CDR3 runs to 15 residues. This CDR3 reads CSAIASGGDQETQYF. DNA of the CDR3: TGCAGTGCAATCGCCAGCGGGGGGGATCAAGAGACCCAGTACTTC.

V gene TRBV20-1 combines with J gene TRBJ2-2; the match to TRBD1 covers 8 bases. The trim removed 4 bases at V and 6 bases at J, leaving 4 bases unmatched. The CDR3 contains 13 residues. The germline CDR1 and CDR2 sequences are DFQATT and SNEGSKA (reference sequence). CDR3 amino acids: CSAMTGAAGELFF. The DNA for the CDR3 is TGCAGTGCTATGACAGGGGCGGCCGGGGAGCTGTTTTTT.

This clonotype was counted between two and nine times. The J gene is TRBJ2-3, the V gene TRBV5-1, with D maybe TRBD1 (5 bases). V was clipped by 0 bases and J by 2 bases, with 13 bases between them. This CDR3 comprises 16 residues. Germline CDR1 reads SGHRS; CDR2 reads YFSETQ. This CDR3 reads CASSLEGSGTTDTQYF. DNA for the CDR3: TGCGCCAGCAGCTTGGAGGGGTCCGGAACCACAGATACGCAGTATTTT.

A few counts support this clonotype. The chain couples TRBV6-6 to TRBJ1-2; D is uncertain. Per germline, CDR1 MNHNY and CDR2 SVGAGI (reference sequence). The V end was cut by 7 bases, the J end by 4 bases, with 10 bases between. The CDR3 consists of 12 residues. DNA for the CDR3: TGTGCCAGCACAGGCACTCCCTATGGCTACACCTTC. Residues: CASTGTPYGYTF.

This sequence joins TRBV15 and TRBJ2-2, with D maybe TRBD1 (5 bases). V was cut by 1 base and J by 1 base, with 13 bases left in between. The germline V gene encodes CDR1 LNHNV and CDR2 YYDKDF (reference sequence). The length of the CDR3 is 17 residues. CDR3 sequence (DNA): TGTGCCACCAGCAGAGGTTCTAGGGGAAGGAACACCGGGGAGCTGTTTTTT. Translation gives CATSRGSRGRNTGELFF.

This clonotype occurred a few times. The genes are TRBV6-1 and TRBJ2-7; 7 nucleotides agree with TRBD1. Germline V gene lookup returns CDR1 MNHNS and CDR2 SASEGT. V trimming: 8 bases; J trimming: 0 bases; junction bases outside the gene matches: 10. CDR3 length: 15 amino acids. The DNA of the CDR3 is TGTGCCAGCCTTGACACCGGGACAGTCTCCTACGAGCAGTACTTC. Translating gives CASLDTGTVSYEQYF.

V and J are TRBV7-9 and TRBJ2-1; maybe TRBD1 (7 bases). The CDR3 is 17 residues long. In germline, CDR1 is SEHNR, CDR2 FQNEAQ (reference sequence). V gave up 1 base and J gave up 2 bases, with 15 bases separating them. The CDR3 loop is CASSLEIDREAYNEQFF. In DNA, the CDR3 is TGTGCCAGCAGCTTAGAAATTGACAGGGAGGCCTACAATGAGCAGTTCTTC.

This clonotype was counted a few times. The rearrangement uses TRBV6-5 and TRBJ2-1; tentatively, D is TRBD1 or TRBD2 (5 bases each). This CDR3 has 12 amino acids. From germline, CDR1 is MNHEY and CDR2 SVGAGI. Trimming left V 1 base short and J 15 bases short, with 13 bases between. Here the CDR3 DNA reads TGTGCCAGCAGTTACTTGGGGGAGAGGTGGTTCTTC. This translates into CASSYLGERWFF.

The chain employs TRBV20-1 and TRBJ2-5; D may match TRBD1 or TRBD2 (5 bases each). V was trimmed by 6 bases and J by 2 bases, leaving 19 bases between them. The CDR3 extends over 15 amino acids. Germline lookup yields CDR1 DFQATT and CDR2 SNEGSKA (reference sequence). In DNA, the CDR3 is TGCAGTGCACGTCGCCGGGGACCGCAACAAGAGACCCAGTACTTC. Amino acids: CSARRRGPQQETQYF.

There are a few counts of this clonotype. The rearrangement uses TRBV6-1 and TRBJ2-5; D perhaps matches TRBD1 (5 bases). CDR3 length equals 15 residues. CDR1 MNHNS and CDR2 SASEGT come from the germline V gene. The V end lost 6 bases, the J end lost 2 bases, and 16 bases lay between the germline ends. DNA for the CDR3: TGTGCCAGCAGCCCGAAGGGGCTGGGTCAAGAGACCCAGTACTTC. It specifies CASSPKGLGQETQYF.

This clonotype was observed a handful of times. This chain connects TRBV2 to TRBJ1-6; 7 nucleotides agree with TRBD1. CDR1 is SNHLY, CDR2 FYNNEI, per germline. After removal of 2 bases from V and 7 bases from J, the junction contained 8 bases not matched to a gene. The CDR3 loop spans 16 amino acids. CDR3 DNA sequence: TGTGCCAGCAGTGAATCGACAGGGTTGGAAAATTCACCCCTCCACTTT. It is translated as CASSESTGLENSPLHF. The full variable domain, in which reference TRBV2 and TRBJ1-6 provide the parts outside the CDR3, is EPEVTQTPSHQVTQMGQEVILRCVPISNHLYFYWYRQILGQKVEFLVSFYNNEISEKSEIFDDQFSVERPDGSNFTLKIRSTKLEDSAMYFCASSESTGLENSPLHFGNGTRLTVT.

This clonotype has more than one count but fewer than ten. This rearrangement joins TRBV7-2 to TRBJ1-4, with a weak D call TRBD1 (5 bases). Germline V gene sequence: CDR1 SGHTA, CDR2 FQGNSA. V was shortened by 4 bases and J by 6 bases, with 15 bases between the two germline ends. This CDR3 has 15 residues. In nucleotides, the CDR3 is TGTGCCAGCAGCTCCACTCCAGGGCAGGATGAAAAACTGTTTTTT. Translated, it gives CASSSTPGQDEKLFF.

The chain carries TRBV20-1 and TRBJ2-2, with D possibly called TRBD1 or TRBD2 (6 bases each). Germline CDR1 DFQATT, CDR2 SNEGSKA (reference sequence). The CDR3 sequence is 14 residues long. The V gene lost 5 bases and the J gene lost 5 bases, with 15 bases spanning the gap. This CDR3 is CSAPGGQGTGELFF. CDR3 bases: TGCAGTGCTCCCGGGGGCCAGGGGACCGGGGAGCTGTTTTTT.